This record looks at one TCR beta chain sequence and its context. This clonotype was seen many times. No antigen is known for it. Base qualities are not at hand, and no much larger clone is one base apart. This sample is part of a study of identical twins listed by TCRdb under 2016. Regarding the study in general: To test whether fetal clonotypes persist, the study used deep sequencing on TCR alpha and beta repertoires from monozygotic twins, unrelated adults of various ages, and cord blood. To rule out contamination, replicate twin experiments were performed at different times with different library preparation protocols.

Broad study findings and their caveats: Recombination models systematically underestimated out-of-frame TCR alpha sharing in monozygotic twins but agreed with sharing between unrelated individuals. Abundant cord blood beta clonotypes carried fewer insertions; young adult naive repertoires showed a weaker similar trend, while memory repertoires showed none. Because the same donors could not be followed over many years, the conclusions relied on cross-sectional statistical analysis. Compared with coincidental sharing between unrelated individuals, an excess of low generation-probability sequences was observed among out-of-frame TCR alpha sequences shared between twins. Zero-insertion analyses could be partly confounded by invariant T cells such as MAIT and iNKT, though diverse VJ usage argued against such confounding for most clonotypes. Excess twin sharing in beta out-of-frame sequences was weaker because fewer shared sequences lowered the signal-to-noise ratio.

Every donor in the study was a healthy Caucasian. The twin cohort consisted of three pairs of female monozygotic twins, all aged roughly 18 to 29 years. Miltenyi CD45RO+ enrichment and human naive T-cell isolation kits were used to isolate memory (CD45RO+) and naive T cells from PBMC. CDR1 and CDR2 were assigned from the germline V gene as SGHDT and YYEEEE. The CDR3 runs 18 amino acids, cysteine and phenylalanine included. Here the CDR3 DNA is all that survives: 54 bases in frame from base 1. V loses 4 bases at its end and J loses 6 bases; junction bases beyond the gene matches: 11. Library preparation was by 5' RACE. Sequencing instrument: Illumina HiSeq 2000. Template switching added a universal primer binding site, and the final cDNA carried a unique molecular identifier that allowed TCR cDNA molecules to be counted accurately. Specific primers in the conserved constant-segment region were used to synthesize first-strand cDNA for the TCR alpha and beta chains. To control for contamination, every cDNA library carried two barcodes: a SMART-Mk sample barcode plus Illumina barcodes. TruSeq adapter sequences along with Illumina sample barcodes were introduced in two successive PCR steps. The Illumina HiSeq platform was used with custom primers to sequence TCR alpha and beta cDNA libraries. For the original study's pipeline: Unique molecular identifiers were extracted from raw reads with MiGEC, and CDR3 positions were determined with MiXCR. Recombination models were inferred per individual with the repgenHMM and IGoR tools using an EM algorithm. Shared clonotype analysis was performed with the tcR package in R, normalizing sharing by the product of cloneset sizes. Out-of-frame nonproductive sequences were analyzed to study raw recombination free of thymic and clonal selection effects. Using fastp at Q25 and MiXCR, TCRdb reprocessed the public reads and kept productive beta chains. Rows are unified per CDR3 protein, each entry keeping the most common DNA and genes. These V and J calls derive from TCRdb rather than the authors' analysis. This sample is represented by about 260,000 distinct CDR3 sequences; 7% of them were singletons. The ten largest clones capture 3.5% to 4% of the sample.

The same sample was also used in a study of yellow fever vaccine responses in identical twins. Looking at the second paper: The authors reported that the T cell response to vaccination in identical twins appeared partly convergent and partly personalized. The study precisely tracked vaccine-responding T cell clones in identical twins.

The sequence joins TRBV5-6 to TRBJ2-1, and TRBD2 aligns with 15 junction nucleotides. This clonotype was obtained from a woman between 18 and 29 years old in good health. The specimen sequenced was memory (CD45RO+) T cells sorted from blood. This specimen's cell subset or site label, interpreted: CD45RO+ enriched T cells. The sequenced DNA is TGTGCCAGCAGCCCAACCGCTGGGACTAGCGGGGGGCTCAATGAGCAGTTCTTC. Translated, it reads CASSPTAGTSGGLNEQFF.